The rows below give T cell receptor beta chains drawn from one sample of a study of T cell responses to AZD1222 COVID-19 vaccine. TCRdb's table, derived via immunoSEQ multiplex PCR, lists solely in-frame clones and lacks some. The table lists some 180,000 clones, 85% to 90% of them singletons. Sequenced here: peripheral blood, sampled on day 0 of AZD1222 vaccination. The receptors come from an adult in good health. Each CDR3 is given with its conserved first and last residue. A D gene is named only where the DNA matches it firmly. Size tells how often a clone was seen (once, few, many) or the class of an expanded clone, and some rows leave it out.

V gene	clone size	J gene	D gene	CDR3 DNA	CDR3 protein
TRBV6-1	.	TRBJ1-2	.	TGTGCCAGCAGTGAAGCAGGGGGGAGCGGCTATGGCTACACCTTC	CASSEAGGSGYGYTF
TRBV5-6	few	TRBJ2-7	TRBD1	TGTGCCAGCAGCTTGGGCCAGGGGGCCTACGAGCAGTACTTC	CASSLGQGAYEQYF
TRBV13	.	TRBJ2-2	.	TGTGCCAGCAGCTTAGTCTCTCGTTGGACCGGGGAGCTGTTTTTT	CASSLVSRWTGELFF
TRBV5-4	once	TRBJ2-2	.	TGTGCCAGCAGTCGGACAGCGAACACCGGGGAGCTGTTTTTT	CASSRTANTGELFF
TRBV10-3	.	TRBJ2-1	TRBD2	TGTGCCATCAGTGAGCCTCGACTAGCGGGAAAGGTGGGTGAGCAGTTCTTC	CAISEPRLAGKVGEQFF
TRBV19	.	TRBJ2-2	.	TGTGCCAGTAGTGAACGCACCGGGGAGCTGTTTTTT	CASSERTGELFF
TRBV24-1	.	TRBJ1-5	TRBD1	TGTGCCACCAGTGACCCCGGGACAGGGCCCAATCAGCCCCAGCATTTT	CATSDPGTGPNQPQHF
TRBV28	.	TRBJ1-4	.	TGTGCCACCCGAGGGGTTCCACTGGAAAAACTGTTTTTT	CATRGVPLEKLFF
TRBV10-3	once	TRBJ1-3	TRBD1	TGTGCCATCAGCCCGACAGGGATCTCTGGAAACACCATATATTTT	CAISPTGISGNTIYF
TRBV7-2	.	TRBJ2-5	TRBD2	TGTGCCAGCAGCTCCGCGGGGGGGCCTCAAGAGACCCAGTACTTC	CASSSAGGPQETQYF
TRBV19	.	TRBJ2-7	TRBD2	TGTGCCAGTAGTGGGACTAGCGGGGGGGCTATCGACGAGCAGTACTTC	CASSGTSGGAIDEQYF
TRBV28	.	TRBJ1-3	TRBD1	TGTGCCAGCATCTTGACAGGGTCTGGAAACACCATATATTTT	CASILTGSGNTIYF
TRBV18	.	TRBJ2-7	TRBD2	TGTGCCAGCTCACGCGCGGGAGCGGTCTACGAGCAGTACTTC	CASSRAGAVYEQYF
TRBV19	.	TRBJ1-4	.	TGTGCCAGTAGTCCCCTGAGGAGGGTAGCTGAAAAACTGTTTTTT	CASSPLRRVAEKLFF
TRBV9	.	TRBJ2-1	TRBD2	TGTGCCAGCAGCGCATTCCGGGGGGCTAGCGGGACTGACAATGAGCAGTTCTTC	CASSAFRGASGTDNEQFF
TRBV28	once	TRBJ2-6	.	TGTGCCAGCAGTTTATCCCAGGGGTTAGCTGGGGCCAACGTCCTGACTTTC	CASSLSQGLAGANVLTF
TRBV6-5	.	TRBJ2-7	TRBD2	TGTGCCAGCAGTTACACAGCGGGGGTACCCTACGAGCAGTACTTC	CASSYTAGVPYEQYF
TRBV7-2	.	TRBJ2-1	.	TGTGCCAGCAGCTTGGTGGAGGGGCCCTCCTACAATGAGCAGTTCTTC	CASSLVEGPSYNEQFF
TRBV10-2	.	TRBJ2-2	.	TGCGCCAGCAGTGAGGACTCGGCGGGGGCTATGGGGACCGGGGAGCTGTTTTTT	CASSEDSAGAMGTGELFF
TRBV5-1	.	TRBJ2-7	.	TGCGCCAGCAGCTTGACAGGAGTCTACGAGCAGTACTTC	CASSLTGVYEQYF
TRBV11-3	.	TRBJ2-1	TRBD2	TGTGCCAGCAGCTTAGTTTTAGCGGGACCCTACAATGAGCAGTTCTTC	CASSLVLAGPYNEQFF
TRBV30	.	TRBJ1-1	.	TGTGCCTGGAGTAAGGAACAGGCGAACACTGAAGCTTTCTTT	CAWSKEQANTEAFF
TRBV30	.	TRBJ1-4	.	TGTGCCTGGAGTGTATGGGTCGGGACTGGAGATGAAAAACTGTTTTTT	CAWSVWVGTGDEKLFF
TRBV2	.	TRBJ1-5	.	TGTGCCAGCAGTGAATTTCAGCCCCAGCATTTT	CASSEFQPQHF
TRBV9	.	TRBJ1-1	.	TGTGCCAGCAGCGCCGGGGGCGGAATGAACACTGAAGCTTTCTTT	CASSAGGGMNTEAFF
TRBV6-2/TRBV6-3	.	TRBJ2-3	.	TGTGCCAGCAGTTGGCGAGGGAGCACAGATACGCAGTATTTT	CASSWRGSTDTQYF
TRBV6-5	.	TRBJ1-6	.	TGTGCCAGCACCGGGCACGGGAGTTCACCCCTCCACTTT	CASTGHGSSPLHF
TRBV19	.	TRBJ1-3	.	TGTGCCAGTAGTATTGGGCCACAAGTTCCTGGAAACACCATATATTTT	CASSIGPQVPGNTIYF
TRBV15	.	TRBJ1-2	.	TGTGCCACCAGCAGAGATCTCGGGCCCGTGGACTATGGCTACACCTTC	CATSRDLGPVDYGYTF
TRBV2	.	TRBJ1-5	TRBD1	TGTGCCAGCAGCCCTGAGGGGGCGAGCAATCAGCCCCAGCATTTT	CASSPEGASNQPQHF
TRBV6-5	.	TRBJ1-6	.	TGTGCCAGCAGTACAACGGGGACGGCTAGCTCACCCCTCCACTTT	CASSTTGTASSPLHF
TRBV6-5	few	TRBJ1-1	.	TGTGCCAGCAGTTACTCGTTACAGGGTGAAGCTTTCTTT	CASSYSLQGEAFF
TRBV7-8	.	TRBJ2-3	TRBD2	TGTGCCAGCAGCTTAGTTCTGCGGGGGAAAAGCACAGATACGCAGTATTTT	CASSLVLRGKSTDTQYF
TRBV10-2	few	TRBJ1-3	.	TGCGCCAGCAGTGAAGGACTAGCCTCTGGAAACACCATATATTTT	CASSEGLASGNTIYF
TRBV3-1/TRBV3-2	.	TRBJ2-7	.	TGTGCCAGCAGCCAACAGGGACTGACCCTTACCTGGTACTTC	CASSQQGLTLTWYF
TRBV5-4	.	TRBJ1-2	.	TGTGCCAGCAGCTTGCAGGGGAACTATGGCTACACCTTC	CASSLQGNYGYTF
TRBV19	.	TRBJ1-2	TRBD1	TGTGCCAGTAGGACAGGGGGCGCAGGCTATGGCTACACCTTC	CASRTGGAGYGYTF
TRBV2	few	TRBJ1-1	.	TGTGCCAGCGACTTGTGGAACACTGAAGCTTTCTTT	CASDLWNTEAFF
TRBV4-1	.	TRBJ2-7	.	TGCGCCAGCAGCCAAGAAAGTACAAGGTCTGTTACGAGCTCCTACGAGCAGTACTTC	CASSQESTRSVTSSYEQYF
TRBV7-6	.	TRBJ2-5	.	TGTGCCAGCAGCCAAGGGTGGGGAATCCAAGAGACCCAGTACTTC	CASSQGWGIQETQYF
TRBV6-1	.	TRBJ1-3	.	TGTGCCAGCAGTGTATTACGATTTGGGCAGGCTGGAAACACCATATATTTT	CASSVLRFGQAGNTIYF
TRBV9	.	TRBJ2-7	.	TGTGCCAGCAGCGTAGGAGGGGGGCGGGCGTACGAGCAGTACTTC	CASSVGGGRAYEQYF
TRBV5-1	.	TRBJ2-5	.	TGCGCCAGCAGCCCGCGGGGGCGGTCTGAGACCCAGTACTTC	CASSPRGRSETQYF
TRBV21-1	.	TRBJ2-5	.	TGTGCCAGCAGCAAAGAGGGGGACTGCCAAGAGACCCAGTACTTC	CASSKEGDCQETQYF
TRBV7-9	.	TRBJ1-2	.	TGTGCCAGCAGCTTAGTTGGAGCCTCTAACTATGGCTACACCTTC	CASSLVGASNYGYTF
TRBV27	.	TRBJ2-2	.	TGTGCCAGCAGTAACAGGGTAATAACCGGGGAGCTGTTTTTT	CASSNRVITGELFF
TRBV10-3	.	TRBJ1-6	.	TGTGCCACCCGGCCCCCGGAGCGTGGTTCACCCCTCCACTTT	CATRPPERGSPLHF
TRBV11-3	.	TRBJ2-1	.	TGTGCCAGCAGCTCCCCGGGGCCCGGTGAGCAGTTCTTC	CASSSPGPGEQFF
TRBV27	.	TRBJ1-2	.	TGTGCCAGCAGTTTCGGGCCGAATAATAACTATGGCTACACCTTC	CASSFGPNNNYGYTF
TRBV7-3	many	TRBJ2-2	.	TGTGCCAGCAGCTTAACGTTTTCACCCGTCGGGGAGCTGTTTTTT	CASSLTFSPVGELFF
TRBV7-8	.	TRBJ2-7	.	TGTGCCAGCAGACTGGGAGACGAGCAGTACTTC	CASRLGDEQYF
TRBV3-1/TRBV3-2	.	TRBJ2-5	.	TGTGCCAGCAGCCAAGATCCTGGGGGCGGCGGAGAGACCCAGTACTTC	CASSQDPGGGGETQYF
TRBV5-5	.	TRBJ1-1	TRBD1	TGTGCCAGCAGCATAACGGGACAGATGAACACTGAAGCTTTCTTT	CASSITGQMNTEAFF
TRBV4-1	.	TRBJ1-1	.	TGCGCCAGCAGCCAAGACAGGGTCGGCACTGAAGCTTTCTTT	CASSQDRVGTEAFF